This T cell receptor beta chain is from a study of T-cell memory formation after mild COVID-19. Whole-study results and caveats: For contracting clones, CD4+ ones sat mainly in CM and EM, CD8+ in EMRA.

V was trimmed by 4 bases and J by 3 bases, leaving 13 bases between them. The CDR3 length is 15 residues. Germline V gives CDR1 MGHRA, CDR2 YSYEKL. With respect to this clonotype: The antigen is undetermined.

TCRdb re-analysed the 5' RACE reads in MiXCR, keeping a single row per CDR3 protein. The sample has 250,000 to 350,000 distinct CDR3 sequences, around 15% seen once. The chain employs TRBV4-1 and TRBJ1-5, with unresolved D. Sequencing input: PBMCs or a T cell subset sorted from them (not recorded which). This TCR derives from a man between 18 and 35 years old who had mild COVID-19 (a few samples of this study predate the infection). Cell type and time point are not known. The CDR3 reads CASSLEGQDNQPQHF. The CDR3 DNA sequence: TGCGCCAGCAGCCTCGAAGGGCAGGACAATCAGCCCCAGCATTTT.